This record looks at one T cell receptor beta chain sequence and its context. Its target antigen remains unknown. One base away there is no much larger clone; base qualities are not given. The data are from a study of Siglec-9 on CD8 T cells in melanoma (dated by TCRdb to about 2019). Regarding the research as a whole: Siglec-9 expression on CD8+ T cells and the role of Siglec-9 in regulating T cells in the melanoma tumor microenvironment were investigated in the study. General findings and caveats noted by the study authors: An effector memory CD8+ T-cell subset that appeared to accumulate within melanoma tumors was reported to be marked and regulated by Siglec-9.

The receptor library was made with the immunoSEQ multiplex PCR assay. This is the immuneACCESS table as TCRdb keeps it, with only in-frame sequences that have V and J called. A part of the clones is gone; compared with another copy, unresolved V genes explain less than half, and the rest is unexplained. The sample table shows some 39,000 clones, and 80% to 85% are seen once. Clones ranked in the top ten supply under 2% of the sample. The TCR originated in a human donor in good health. The sample consisted of Siglec-9- CD8+ T cells sorted from blood. The cell subset or site label here, explained by the study, means: CD8 T cells lacking Siglec-9.

This receptor carries the CDR3 CASSQVIAGANVLTF. The nucleotide sequence reads as follows: TGTGCCAGCAGCCAAGTCATCGCCGGGGCCAACGTCCTGACTTTC. Recombination connected TRBV14 to TRBJ2-6; the D segment cannot be called with confidence. Trimming costs V 1 base and J 4 bases, and their ends lie 8 bases apart. Inclusive of the bounding cysteine and phenylalanine, the CDR3 is 15 residues long. The read is trimmed to its CDR3 DNA, 45 bases read in frame from base 1. The germline V gene specifies SGHDN as CDR1 and FVKESK as CDR2.